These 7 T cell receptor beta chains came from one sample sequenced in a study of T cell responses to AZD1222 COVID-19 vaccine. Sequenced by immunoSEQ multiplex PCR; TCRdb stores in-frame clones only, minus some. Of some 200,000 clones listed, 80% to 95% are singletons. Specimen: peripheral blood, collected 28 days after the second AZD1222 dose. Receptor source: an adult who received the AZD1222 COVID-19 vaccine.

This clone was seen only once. Here the CDR3 DNA reads TGTGCCAGCAGCTTAAGGGGGAGGGGGTACAATGAGCAGTTCTTC. Translated: CASSLRGRGYNEQFF. The chain carries TRBV11-3 and TRBJ2-1, with a possible D match to TRBD2 (7 bases). V lost 2 bases and J lost 4, with 12 bases in between. Germline values: CDR1 SGHNT, CDR2 YENEEA. The CDR3 totals 15 residues.

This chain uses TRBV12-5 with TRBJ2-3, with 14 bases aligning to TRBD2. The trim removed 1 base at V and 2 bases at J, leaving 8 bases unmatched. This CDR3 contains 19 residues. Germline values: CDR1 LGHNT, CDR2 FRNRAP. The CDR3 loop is CASGLASTSGRAYTDTQYF. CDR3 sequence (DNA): TGTGCTAGTGGTTTGGCTTCGACTAGCGGGAGGGCCTACACAGATACGCAGTATTTT.

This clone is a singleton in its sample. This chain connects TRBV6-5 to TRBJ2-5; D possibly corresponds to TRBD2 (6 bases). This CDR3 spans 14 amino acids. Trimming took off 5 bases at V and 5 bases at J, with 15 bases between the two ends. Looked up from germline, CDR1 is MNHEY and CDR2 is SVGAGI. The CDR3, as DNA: TGTGCCAGCAGTAACGGGAGAGCCCGGGAGACCCAGTACTTC. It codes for CASSNGRARETQYF.

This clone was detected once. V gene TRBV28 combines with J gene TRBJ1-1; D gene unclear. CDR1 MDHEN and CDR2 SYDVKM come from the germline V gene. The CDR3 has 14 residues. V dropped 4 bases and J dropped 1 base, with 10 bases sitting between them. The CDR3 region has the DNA TGTGCCAGCAGTTCCCTTGGCAGGAACACTGAAGCTTTCTTT. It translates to CASSSLGRNTEAFF.

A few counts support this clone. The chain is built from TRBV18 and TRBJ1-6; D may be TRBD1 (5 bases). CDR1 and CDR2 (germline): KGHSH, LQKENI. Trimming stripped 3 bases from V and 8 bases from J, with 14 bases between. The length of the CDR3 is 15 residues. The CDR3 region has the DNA TGTGCCAGCTCACCCTATAAGGGGCGGGATTCACCCCTCCACTTT. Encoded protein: CASSPYKGRDSPLHF.

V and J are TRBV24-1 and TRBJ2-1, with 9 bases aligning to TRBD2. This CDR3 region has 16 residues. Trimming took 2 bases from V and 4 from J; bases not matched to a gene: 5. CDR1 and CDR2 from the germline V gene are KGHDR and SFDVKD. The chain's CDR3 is CATSDSIAGVYNEQFF. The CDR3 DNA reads TGTGCCACCAGTGATTCCATAGCGGGAGTATACAATGAGCAGTTCTTC.

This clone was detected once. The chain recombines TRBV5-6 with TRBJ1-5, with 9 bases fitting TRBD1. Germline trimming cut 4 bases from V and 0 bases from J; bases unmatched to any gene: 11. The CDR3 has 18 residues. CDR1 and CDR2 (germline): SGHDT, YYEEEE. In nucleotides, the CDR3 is TGTGCCAGCAGCGCTGGGACAGGGCCCCTGTATAGCAATCAGCCCCAGCATTTT. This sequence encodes CASSAGTGPLYSNQPQHF.